This record covers a single T cell receptor beta chain. Its antigen is unidentified. CDR3 length: 15 amino acids. CDR1 is LGHNA and CDR2 is YNFKEQ in the germline V gene. Trimming removed 0 bases from V and 4 bases from J, with 10 bases in between. The TCRbeta library was prepared with unique molecular identifiers. TCRdb itself ran the PCR reads through MiXCR, one entry per CDR3 protein. The data show hundreds of thousands of distinct CDR3 sequences, 20% to 25% seen once. These data originate in a study of T-cell reconstitution after alpha-beta-depleted transplantation in children. Study-wide results and limits: Surviving thymic progenitors and recipient T cells were the source of high TCRbeta diversity at day 60 in some patients.

The receptor's source is a boy under two years old who had a stem cell transplant for acute myeloid leukemia, so the T cells may come from the graft donor. Material: PBMCs, mostly from graft donor cells, obtained 360 days after TCRalphabeta/CD19-depleted stem cell transplant. The chain is built from TRBV4-2 and TRBJ2-1, with D hard to call. CDR3 DNA sequence: TGTGCCAGCAGCCAAGAAAGAGTCTCGTACAATGAGCAGTTCTTC. Its protein product is CASSQERVSYNEQFF.